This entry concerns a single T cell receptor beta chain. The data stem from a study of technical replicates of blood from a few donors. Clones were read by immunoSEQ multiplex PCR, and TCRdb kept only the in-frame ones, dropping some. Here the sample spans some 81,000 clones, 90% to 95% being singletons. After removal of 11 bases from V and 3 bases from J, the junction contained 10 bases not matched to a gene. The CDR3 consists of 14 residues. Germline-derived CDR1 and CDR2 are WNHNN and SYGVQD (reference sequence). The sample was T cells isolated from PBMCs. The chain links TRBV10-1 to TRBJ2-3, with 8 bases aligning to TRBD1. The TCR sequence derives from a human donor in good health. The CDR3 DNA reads TGCGCCGGGTACGGACAGGGAAAGACAGATACGCAGTATTTT. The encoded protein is CAGYGQGKTDTQYF.